The T cell receptor (beta chain) under discussion was sequenced for a study of immune evolution from preneoplasia to lung adenocarcinoma. With 4 bases removed from V and 2 bases from J, the gap between germline ends came to 12 bases. Germline V CDR1 and CDR2: MNHEY, SMNVEV (reference sequence). There are 16 residues in the CDR3. The method was immunoSEQ multiplex PCR; TCRdb's version includes in-frame clones alone and lacks a portion of them. The data contain about 6,600 clones, approximately 80% of them singletons. Patient tissue came from resections in Japan or China, 2014–2017. Nucleic acids came from premalignant or tumor cells enriched by macro-dissection. Note on this clone: The antigen remains unidentified.

Regarding the study as a whole: Highest clonality occurred in KRAS-mutant, not EGFR-mutant or double wild-type, nodules.

The sample taken for sequencing was FFPE lung adenocarcinoma in situ tissue. The sequence derives from a person in their sixties or seventies with lung adenocarcinoma. The chain recombines TRBV27 with TRBJ1-6; no reliable D call. As DNA, the CDR3 is TGTGCCAGCAGTTCAAGGAGGGCCACCTATAATTCACCCCTCCACTTT. This gives the protein CASSSRRATYNSPLHF.